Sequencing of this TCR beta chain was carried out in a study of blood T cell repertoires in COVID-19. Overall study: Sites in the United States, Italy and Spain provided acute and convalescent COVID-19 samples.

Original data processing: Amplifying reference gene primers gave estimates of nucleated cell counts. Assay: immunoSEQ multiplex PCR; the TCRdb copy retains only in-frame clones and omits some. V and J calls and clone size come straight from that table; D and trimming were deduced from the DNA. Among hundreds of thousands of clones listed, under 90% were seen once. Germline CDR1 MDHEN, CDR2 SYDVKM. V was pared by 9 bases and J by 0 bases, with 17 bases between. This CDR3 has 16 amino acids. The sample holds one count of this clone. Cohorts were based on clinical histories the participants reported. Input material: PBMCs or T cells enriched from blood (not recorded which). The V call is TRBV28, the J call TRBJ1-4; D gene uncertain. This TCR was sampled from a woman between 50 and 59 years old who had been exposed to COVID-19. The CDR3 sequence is CASQRRLITTNEKLFF. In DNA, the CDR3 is TGTGCCAGTCAGCGACGCTTAATTACAACTAATGAAAAACTGTTTTTT.